These 32 T cell receptor beta chains were all obtained from the same sample, sequenced in a study of T-cell memory formation after mild COVID-19 (dated by TCRdb to the early 2020s). Libraries were made using 5' RACE. The sequencer was an Illumina NovaSeq 6000. In-frame beta chains were kept once TCRdb had trimmed the public reads at Q25 with fastp and called clones with MiXCR. Each record represents a unique CDR3 protein, reported with the most common genes and DNA among its rows. The table for this sample lists approximately 300,000 distinct CDR3 sequences; approximately 8.4% of them were counted only once. The ten top clones hold roughly 23% of the sample. The sample taken for sequencing was PBMCs or a T cell subset sorted from them (not recorded which). The receptors originated from a man aged 18 to 35 who had mild COVID-19 (a few samples of this study predate the infection). The sample titles of this study are shuffled in the database, so cell type and time point are left out; the donor was told from shared clones.

The table lists this clonotype with many counts. The chain uses TRBV5-1 and TRBJ2-3; 10 bases agree with TRBD1. CDR1 and CDR2 (germline): SGHRS, YFSETQ. The CDR3 runs 14 residues. V lost 4 bases and J lost 6; bases outside the gene matches: 5. The CDR3 region is CASSPGQGGDTQYF. The DNA for the CDR3 is TGCGCCAGCAGCCCCGGACAGGGGGGGGATACGCAGTATTTT.

This clonotype has ten or more counts. J is TRBJ2-1 and V is TRBV7-9; possible D gene TRBD2, 6 bases. The germline V gene encodes CDR1 SEHNR and CDR2 FQNEAQ (reference sequence). The CDR3 totals 17 residues. V was clipped by 2 bases and J by 8 bases, with 22 bases between them. The CDR3 sequence is CASSLPEGVPGRDEQFF. CDR3 bases: TGTGCCAGCAGCTTACCTGAAGGGGTACCCGGGAGAGATGAGCAGTTCTTC.

This chain links TRBV6-6 with TRBJ1-1; D unclear. Germline values: CDR1 MNHNY, CDR2 SVGAGI (reference sequence). This CDR3 is 14 amino acids long. The ends were cut back, 0 bases at V and 4 bases at J, with 9 bases in the middle. The CDR3, as DNA: TGTGCCAGCAGTTACTCGGTTGAACGCACTGAAGCTTTCTTT. As protein: CASSYSVERTEAFF.

This chain uses TRBV6-5 with TRBJ1-1; D is perhaps TRBD1 (5 bases). With 10 bases removed from V and 1 base from J, the gap between germline ends came to 13 bases. Germline lookup yields CDR1 MNHEY and CDR2 SVGAGI. The CDR3 is 13 amino acids. CDR3 coding DNA: TGTGCCATCGAGGACATCAAGAACACTGAAGCTTTCTTT. Amino acids: CAIEDIKNTEAFF.

This clonotype appeared once. The chain is built from TRBV25-1 and TRBJ2-2, with D possibly matching TRBD2 (6 bases). The CDR3 consists of 14 residues. Germline V gene sequence: CDR1 MGHDK, CDR2 SYGVNS. The V and J ends lost 5 bases and 4 bases respectively, with 11 bases between them. CDR3 loop: CASSPRTITGELFF. The CDR3 DNA reads as TGTGCCAGCAGTCCTAGGACTATCACCGGGGAGCTGTTTTTT.

In its sample, this clonotype was seen many times. This CDR3 is CASSLDRVIETQYF. The CDR3 nucleotides read TGTGCCAGCAGTTTGGACAGGGTAATAGAGACCCAGTACTTC. The chain has TRBV12-3 or TRBV12-4 and TRBJ2-5; 8 bases match TRBD1. The CDR3 is made up of 14 amino acids. V was pared by 3 bases and J by 4 bases, with 4 bases of the junction left unmatched.

Only a few counts were recorded for this clonotype. CDR3 in DNA: TGCAGTGCTACTGTAGCGACCTCCTACAATGAGCAGTTCTTC. Its protein product is CSATVATSYNEQFF. The V and J genes are TRBV20-1 and TRBJ2-1, with D maybe TRBD2 (5 bases). The ends were cut back, 4 bases at V and 0 bases at J, with 10 bases in the middle. This CDR3 contains 14 residues. The germline gives CDR1 DFQATT, CDR2 SNEGSKA (reference sequence).

This clonotype was observed a handful of times. J is TRBJ2-3 and V is TRBV20-1; 11 bases are a match to TRBD2. The CDR3 has 16 residues. Germline V lookup: CDR1 DFQATT, CDR2 SNEGSKA (reference sequence). Trimming took 5 bases from V and 6 from J; bases not matched to a gene: 13. As DNA, the CDR3 is TGCAGTGCTGATGCTAGCGGGGGGTACACACTCGATACGCAGTATTTT. Residues: CSADASGGYTLDTQYF.

The chain recombines TRBV28 with TRBJ2-7; 7 bases fit TRBD1. The CDR3 has 15 residues. V lost 5 bases and J lost 2; bases outside the gene matches: 9. Germline V lookup: CDR1 MDHEN, CDR2 SYDVKM. The CDR3 bases are TGTGCCAGCAGTCCCGTAGGACAGGCCGCCTACGAGCAGTACGTC. Translated: CASSPVGQAAYEQYV.

J is TRBJ2-2 and V is TRBV7-9; TRBD1 matches 7 bases. The CDR3 loop spans 16 amino acids. The junction had 5 bases not matched to a gene; V was cut back by 0 bases and J by 4 bases. CDR1 is SEHNR, CDR2 FQNEAQ, per germline (reference sequence). This CDR3 reads CASSLAATGITGELFF. The DNA of the CDR3 is TGTGCCAGCAGCTTAGCGGCGACAGGGATCACCGGGGAGCTGTTTTTT.

DNA for the CDR3: TGCGCCAGCAGCCCGCCCGGGCTAGCGGGGACCGGGGAGCTGTTTTTT. It yields the protein CASSPPGLAGTGELFF. The chain joins TRBV4-1 to TRBJ2-2; 9 bases match TRBD2. The germline V gene encodes CDR1 MGHRA and CDR2 YSYEKL. The CDR3 sequence is 16 residues long. J gave up 5 bases and V 4 bases, and 8 bases lay outside the gene matches.

This chain links TRBV30 with TRBJ2-7, with D possibly matching TRBD1 (7 bases). V lost 2 bases and J 4 bases, leaving 9 bases between the germline ends. CDR3 length: 12 amino acids. CDR1 and CDR2 from the germline V gene are GTSNPN and SVGIG (reference sequence). The CDR3 sequence: CAWSPGGYEQYF. The CDR3 region has the DNA TGTGCCTGGAGTCCAGGGGGGTACGAGCAGTACTTC.

This clonotype was seen ten or more times. V and J are TRBV5-1 and TRBJ2-3, with D perhaps matching TRBD1 (6 bases). V lost 2 bases and J 4 bases, leaving 11 bases between the germline ends. Germline assignment: CDR1 SGHRS and CDR2 YFSETQ. This CDR3 contains 14 residues. CDR3 coding DNA: TGCGCCAGCAGCTTACAGGGAGCACCAGATACGCAGTATTTT. Translating gives CASSLQGAPDTQYF.

In this sample, this clonotype turned up a few times. V gene TRBV5-1 combines with J gene TRBJ2-3; 8 positions match TRBD1. Germline V gene data show CDR1 as SGHRS and CDR2 as YFSETQ. After removal of 6 bases from V and 4 bases from J, the junction contained 7 bases not matched to a gene. The CDR3 has 14 amino acids. CDR3 residues: CASKPGQDSDTQYF. The CDR3 DNA reads TGCGCCAGCAAACCGGGACAGGATTCAGATACGCAGTATTTT.

V usage is TRBV11-2 and J usage is TRBJ2-2, with D hard to call. The CDR3 consists of 13 residues. Germline values: CDR1 SGHAT, CDR2 FQNNGV. Trimming shortened V by 5 bases and J by 6 bases, and 10 bases separated the two germline ends. This CDR3 reads CASSPKGPGELFF. In DNA, the CDR3 is TGTGCCAGCAGCCCTAAGGGCCCCGGGGAGCTGTTTTTT.

The CDR3 bases are TGTGCCAGCAGTTTAGGCCAGACGGGCTACACCTTC. Translated: CASSLGQTGYTF. The chain couples TRBV12-3 or TRBV12-4 to TRBJ1-2; no firm D call. The ends were cut back, 1 base at V and 8 bases at J, with 8 bases in the middle. CDR3 length: 12 residues.

This chain uses TRBV19 with TRBJ1-2; maybe TRBD1 (5 bases). Germline CDR1 and CDR2: LNHDA and SQIVND (reference sequence). The CDR3 has 12 residues. Trimming pared 9 bases from V and 0 bases from J, leaving 8 bases between. The CDR3 nucleotides are TGTGCCAGCACAGGAGCTAACTATGGCTACACCTTC. This encodes CASTGANYGYTF.

The rearrangement links TRBV4-3 to TRBJ2-5, with a weak D call TRBD2 (5 bases). Germline CDR1 LGHNA, CDR2 YSLEER. The ends were cut back, 1 base at V and 1 base at J, with 19 bases in the middle. This CDR3 is 18 amino acids long. Here the CDR3 DNA reads TGCGCCAGCAGCCAAGTCGACGGGGTTGGTACAGTCCAAGAGACCCAGTACTTC. It yields the protein CASSQVDGVGTVQETQYF.

The gene calls are TRBV24-1 and TRBJ2-1, with D maybe TRBD1 (6 bases). The CDR3 loop spans 16 amino acids. V lost 5 bases and J 0 bases, leaving 13 bases between the germline ends. Germline values: CDR1 KGHDR, CDR2 SFDVKD. The DNA of the CDR3 is TGTGCCACCAGTGCGACAGGTTTGAGCTCCTACAATGAGCAGTTCTTC. The encoded protein is CATSATGLSSYNEQFF.

The J gene is TRBJ2-3, the V gene TRBV4-1; the D is unclear. The V gene lost 4 bases and the J gene lost 1 base, with 9 bases spanning the gap. Germline assignment: CDR1 MGHRA and CDR2 YSYEKL. The CDR3 loop spans 14 amino acids. Written as DNA, the CDR3 is TGCGCCAGCAGCCGCCCCAGCGGCACAGATACGCAGTATTTT. Its protein product is CASSRPSGTDTQYF.

The CDR3 coding sequence is TGCAGTGCTGTACGACTAGCGGGGCCGCAAGAGACCCAGTACTTC. Its protein is CSAVRLAGPQETQYF. The chain couples TRBV20-1 to TRBJ2-5; TRBD2 matches 11 bases. The CDR3 loop spans 15 amino acids. V shed 5 bases, J shed 2 bases, and the junction held 7 bases outside the gene matches. Germline CDR1 is DFQATT and CDR2 is SNEGSKA (reference sequence).

The rearrangement links TRBV10-1 to TRBJ1-1, with a weak D call TRBD1 (5 bases). This CDR3 contains 16 residues. Per the germline V gene, CDR1 is WNHNN and CDR2 is SYGVQD (reference sequence). V lost 1 base and J lost 4, with 16 bases in between. The CDR3 sequence: CASSEWESPRGTEAFF. DNA for the CDR3: TGCGCCAGCAGTGAGTGGGAGTCTCCAAGGGGCACTGAAGCTTTCTTT.

This clonotype has only a few counts. The rearrangement uses TRBV9 and TRBJ2-5; tentatively, D is TRBD2 (9 bases). The CDR3 loop spans 15 amino acids. V gave up 4 bases and J gave up 6 bases, with 19 bases separating them. CDR1 SGDLS and CDR2 YYNGEE come from the germline V gene. The CDR3 is CASSTGGLAAQTQYF. For the CDR3, the DNA is TGTGCCAGCAGCACAGGGGGACTAGCCGCGCAGACCCAGTACTTC.

This clonotype turned up a few times. The rearrangement joins TRBV27 to TRBJ2-2; D remains ambiguous. The CDR3 covers 15 residues. Between the trimmed V and J ends, which lost 6 bases and 0 bases, there was a span of 11 bases. CDR1 and CDR2 (germline): MNHEY, SMNVEV (reference sequence). The CDR3 DNA is TGTGCCAGCAGCACAAGTCTTACGAACACCGGGGAGCTGTTTTTT. It codes for CASSTSLTNTGELFF.

The chain uses TRBV13 and TRBJ1-4; D perhaps matches TRBD1 (6 bases). V dropped 4 bases and J dropped 8 bases, with 17 bases sitting between them. Germline V gene lookup returns CDR1 PRHDT and CDR2 FYEKMQ (reference sequence). This CDR3 comprises 15 residues. In DNA form, the CDR3 reads TGTGCCAGCAGCTGGGCGTTGGGGGCCGGGGAAAAACTGTTTTTT. It yields the protein CASSWALGAGEKLFF.

The chain is built from TRBV5-1 and TRBJ2-1; 12 nucleotides match TRBD1. This CDR3 contains 15 residues. Germline V gene sequence: CDR1 SGHRS, CDR2 YFSETQ. With 4 bases clipped from V and 8 bases from J, the junction kept 7 bases outside the gene matches. The CDR3 loop is CASSPVGTGGDEQFF. The DNA for the CDR3 is TGCGCCAGCAGCCCGGTGGGGACAGGGGGCGATGAGCAGTTCTTC. Based on the CDR3 plus reference TRBV5-1 and TRBJ2-1, the full variable domain is KAGVTQTPRYLIKTRGQQVTLSCSPISGHRSVSWYQQTPGQGLQFLFEYFSETQRNKGNFPGRFSGRQFSNSRSEMNVSTLELGDSALYLCASSPVGTGGDEQFFGPGTRLTVL.

This clonotype was detected a few times. The V and J genes are TRBV12-3 or TRBV12-4 and TRBJ1-1; no reliable D call. This CDR3 is 13 amino acids long. Trimming stripped 6 bases from V and 3 bases from J, with 11 bases between. The CDR3 is CASRTGVDTEAFF. CDR3 coding DNA: TGTGCCAGCAGGACCGGGGTTGACACTGAAGCTTTCTTT.

J is TRBJ2-5 and V is TRBV6-5; no clear D. The CDR3 length is 14 residues. V gave up 2 bases and J gave up 1 base, with 8 bases separating them. The V gene's germline CDR1 is MNHEY and CDR2 SVGAGI. The CDR3: CASSYGQAQETQYF. The CDR3 DNA reads TGTGCCAGCAGTTACGGTCAGGCCCAAGAGACCCAGTACTTC.

This clonotype was seen many times. CDR3 protein: CASSPQRLPGTQYF. The CDR3 nucleotides read TGTGCCAGCAGCCCCCAGCGGCTCCCTGGGACCCAGTACTTC. This sequence joins TRBV7-2 and TRBJ2-5, with D possibly TRBD2 on 5 matching bases. The CDR3 contains 14 residues. V dropped 5 bases and J dropped 7 bases, with 17 bases sitting between them. Germline-derived CDR1 and CDR2 are SGHTA and FQGNSA.

The gene calls are TRBV12-3 or TRBV12-4 and TRBJ1-4; D remains unclear. The CDR3 totals 15 residues. V lost 6 bases, J lost 8 bases, and 19 bases lay in between. CDR3 region: CASRMDGTQREKLFF. The DNA of the CDR3 is TGTGCCAGCAGAATGGACGGTACCCAGCGGGAAAAACTGTTTTTT.

This clonotype was seen many times. The chain combines TRBV5-1 with TRBJ1-6; 8 nucleotides align to TRBD1. This CDR3 has 16 residues. CDR1 SGHRS and CDR2 YFSETQ come from the germline V gene. The trim removed 0 bases at V and 10 bases at J, leaving 9 bases unmatched. CDR3 in amino acids: CASSLAVTGDGSPLHF. For the CDR3, the DNA is TGCGCCAGCAGCTTGGCCGTGACAGGGGATGGGTCACCCCTCCACTTT.

The chain links TRBV5-1 to TRBJ2-3, with D unclear. CDR1 is SGHRS, CDR2 YFSETQ, per germline. Trimming left V 6 bases short and J 0 bases short, with 11 bases between. The CDR3 loop spans 14 amino acids. This CDR3 is CASNGRISTDTQYF. The CDR3 DNA reads TGCGCCAGCAACGGACGGATCAGCACAGATACGCAGTATTTT.